This T cell receptor beta chain was sequenced in a study of CD8 T cells in Susac syndrome. While CD8+ and CD4+ T cells were isolated negatively, TEMRA cells were enriched by FACS. From germline, CDR1 is GTSNPN and CDR2 SVGIG (reference sequence). The CDR3 loop spans 12 amino acids. When the RNA was reverse transcribed, random hexamers were used with an input of about 0.45 to 1 ug. TCRdb reprocessed the immunoSEQ multiplex PCR reads with MiXCR, giving one entry per CDR3 protein. Of about 200,000 distinct CDR3 sequences listed, roughly 94% are singletons. This clonotype has only one observation. At one end the junction does not follow the germline gene, possibly because of a read error.

The specimen was CD4+ T cells from PBMCs. This clonotype was sampled from a human donor in good health. The chain couples TRBV30 to TRBJ1-1; no definite D call. CDR3: CACSAGDREAFF. CDR3 coding DNA: TGTGCCTGCAGTGCGGGAGACCGCGAAGCTTTCTTT.